The next 22 T cell receptor beta chains were all read from a single sample in a study of cytomegalovirus exposure and HLA in healthy donors. Method: immunoSEQ multiplex PCR; TCRdb's copy keeps in-frame clones and lacks some. The table shows 190,000 or so clones, with about 80% occurring only once. The sample taken for sequencing was PBMCs. The receptor source for this set is a young woman in good health and CMV-seropositive.

The chain uses TRBV7-8 and TRBJ2-2, with a weak D call TRBD1 (5 bases). V lost 5 bases and J 5 bases, leaving 12 bases between the germline ends. Looked up from germline, CDR1 is SGHVS and CDR2 is FQNEAQ. This CDR3 contains 14 residues. In DNA, the CDR3 is TGTGCCAGCAGCAGACAGTCATCGACCGGGGAGCTGTTTTTT. This sequence encodes CASSRQSSTGELFF.

The chain is built from TRBV9 and TRBJ2-5; TRBD2 aligns across 8 bases. CDR3 size: 15 residues. The germline V gene encodes CDR1 SGDLS and CDR2 YYNGEE. V was pared by 5 bases and J by 5 bases, with 11 bases of the junction left unmatched. This chain's CDR3 is CASSQSGGGKETQYF. The CDR3 DNA reads TGTGCCAGCAGTCAAAGCGGGGGTGGAAAGGAGACCCAGTACTTC.

This clone turned up a few times. The genes are TRBV2 and TRBJ1-1, with no clear D. Trimming took off 4 bases at V and 4 bases at J, with 4 bases between the two ends. Germline CDR1 SNHLY, CDR2 FYNNEI. The CDR3 has 11 residues. Here the CDR3 DNA reads TGTGCCAGCAGTGTTATCACTGAAGCTTTCTTT. Residues: CASSVITEAFF.

This clone has just one count. The V gene is TRBV5-1, the J gene TRBJ2-2; D uncertain. The V gene lost 0 bases and the J gene lost 3 bases, with 3 bases spanning the gap. The CDR3 contains 13 residues. Germline CDR1 is SGHRS and CDR2 is YFSETQ. This CDR3 is CASSLGDTGELFF. The CDR3 nucleotides read TGCGCCAGCAGCTTGGGAGACACCGGGGAGCTGTTTTTT.

The V gene is TRBV7-2, the J gene TRBJ2-7; D ambiguous. Germline-derived CDR1 and CDR2 are SGHTA and FQGNSA. Trimming stripped 1 base from V and 5 bases from J, with 12 bases between. There are 14 residues in the CDR3. The CDR3 region is CASSLESRSHEQYF. CDR3 sequence (DNA): TGTGCCAGCAGCTTAGAGTCCAGGTCCCACGAGCAGTACTTC.

V usage is TRBV5-4 and J usage is TRBJ2-7; maybe TRBD2 (6 bases). V gave up 4 bases and J gave up 3 bases, with 11 bases separating them. The CDR3 is 13 residues long. Germline CDR1 is SGHNT and CDR2 is YYREEE (reference sequence). CDR3 bases: TGTGCCAGCAGCGACCCGGACTACTACGAGCAGTACTTC. Amino acid sequence: CASSDPDYYEQYF. Full variable domain (rest looked up from reference TRBV5-4 and TRBJ2-7): ETGVTQSPTHLIKTRGQQVTLRCSSQSGHNTVSWYQQALGQGPQFIFQYYREEENGRGNFPPRFSGLQFPNYSSELNVNALELDDSALYLCASSDPDYYEQYFGPGTRLTVT.

The rearrangement joins TRBV5-1 to TRBJ1-1, with unresolved D. The CDR3 is 14 amino acids. Trimming left V 4 bases short and J 5 bases short, with 15 bases between. Germline-derived CDR1 and CDR2 are SGHRS and YFSETQ. The CDR3 loop reads CASSNRQAGTEAFF. As DNA, the CDR3 is TGCGCCAGCAGCAACCGGCAGGCGGGTACTGAAGCTTTCTTT.

The chain links TRBV4-1 to TRBJ1-1; D ambiguous. This CDR3 comprises 16 residues. Between the trimmed V and J ends, which lost 0 bases and 1 base, there was a span of 12 bases. Germline loops: CDR1 MGHRA, CDR2 YSYEKL. For the CDR3, the DNA is TGCGCCAGCAGCCAAGATCCAGAAGGGAGGAACACTGAAGCTTTCTTT. It codes for CASSQDPEGRNTEAFF.

This chain connects TRBV7-9 to TRBJ2-2, with 10 bases aligning to TRBD1. The germline gives CDR1 SEHNR, CDR2 FQNEAQ (reference sequence). This CDR3 comprises 16 residues. Germline trimming cut 2 bases from V and 5 bases from J; bases unmatched to any gene: 5. The CDR3 DNA reads as TGTGCCAGCAGCTTACCGACAGGGGGCCGGACCGGGGAGCTGTTTTTT. This gives the protein CASSLPTGGRTGELFF.

The J gene is TRBJ2-1, the V gene TRBV27, with TRBD1 matching 7 bases. Germline loops: CDR1 MNHEY, CDR2 SMNVEV (reference sequence). V lost 3 bases and J lost 3; bases outside the gene matches: 5. The CDR3 is made up of 15 amino acids. Written as DNA, the CDR3 is TGTGCCAGCAGTTTTGACAGGGTGGACTACAATGAGCAGTTCTTC. This encodes CASSFDRVDYNEQFF.

The chain recombines TRBV14 with TRBJ1-6; TRBD1 is a possible D gene (6 bases). The germline V gene encodes CDR1 SGHDN and CDR2 FVKESK. The CDR3 sequence is 16 residues long. V was pared by 0 bases and J by 7 bases, with 13 bases between. In nucleotides, the CDR3 is TGTGCCAGCAGCCAAGATAACGCCCAGGGGAATTCACCCCTCCACTTT. It encodes CASSQDNAQGNSPLHF.

This chain connects TRBV28 to TRBJ2-5, with TRBD1 matching 7 bases. From germline, CDR1 is MDHEN and CDR2 SYDVKM. The J segment lost 4 bases and the V segment lost 2 bases, leaving 4 bases of the junction unmatched. The CDR3 is made up of 14 amino acids. CDR3 in DNA: TGTGCCAGCAGTTTAAGACAGGGCCCAGAGACCCAGTACTTC. It specifies CASSLRQGPETQYF.

This rearrangement joins TRBV6-5 to TRBJ1-1; D gene uncertain. Germline CDR1 and CDR2: MNHEY and SVGAGI. Trimming stripped 3 bases from V and 4 bases from J, with 18 bases between. CDR3 length: 16 residues. CDR3 nucleotide sequence: TGTGCCAGCAGTTATCGGCCGTTGGAGGCGGGCACTGAAGCTTTCTTT. It yields the protein CASSYRPLEAGTEAFF.

The chain employs TRBV5-4 and TRBJ1-6; D is perhaps TRBD1 (5 bases). Germline V lookup: CDR1 SGHNT, CDR2 YYREEE (reference sequence). There are 18 residues in the CDR3. Trimming stripped 0 bases from V and 0 bases from J, with 13 bases between. The DNA of the CDR3 is TGTGCCAGCAGCTTGGGTCGAGGGGAGGGCTCCTATAATTCACCCCTCCACTTT. Translating it yields CASSLGRGEGSYNSPLHF.

The chain is built from TRBV7-2 and TRBJ1-3, with D possibly matching TRBD1 (5 bases). The CDR3 is 15 residues long. CDR1 and CDR2 (germline): SGHTA, FQGNSA. V gave up 5 bases and J gave up 2 bases, with 13 bases separating them. The CDR3 DNA sequence: TGTGCCAGCAGCATCTTCAGGGTTGCTGGAAACACCATATATTTT. As protein: CASSIFRVAGNTIYF.

The table lists this clone with a count of one. The rearrangement links TRBV7-7 to TRBJ2-3, with 12 bases lining up with TRBD2. The trim removed 1 base at V and 6 bases at J, leaving 5 bases unmatched. CDR3 length: 16 amino acids. CDR1 is SSHAT, CDR2 FNYEAQ, per germline (reference sequence). The CDR3 bases are TGTGCCAGCAGCTTAGGGACTAGCGGGGCGAGGGATACGCAGTATTTT. It specifies CASSLGTSGARDTQYF.

The chain has TRBV11-2 and TRBJ2-1; D gene ambiguous. V shed 0 bases and J shed 4 bases, with 4 bases lying between them. This CDR3 is 13 amino acids long. Per germline, CDR1 SGHAT and CDR2 FQNNGV. CDR3 DNA: TGTGCCAGCAGCTTAGAGACTTACAATGAGCAGTTCTTC. This sequence encodes CASSLETYNEQFF. The variable domain in full, with the rest retrieved from reference TRBV11-2 and TRBJ2-1, is EAGVAQSPRYKIIEKRQSVAFWCNPISGHATLYWYQQILGQGPKLLIQFQNNGVVDDSQLPKDRFSAERLKGVDSTLKIQPAKLEDSAVYLCASSLETYNEQFFGPGTRLTVL.

This sequence joins TRBV6-1 and TRBJ2-7; TRBD2 aligns across 8 bases. Germline CDR1 is MNHNS and CDR2 is SASEGT. This CDR3 spans 13 amino acids. With V trimmed by 8 bases and J by 7 bases, 10 bases remained unmatched. For the CDR3, the DNA is TGTGCCAGCTCCACGGGGGGGGCGCGTGAGCAGTACTTC. It yields the protein CASSTGGAREQYF.

V gene TRBV18 combines with J gene TRBJ1-2, with D unresolved. V was clipped by 6 bases and J by 3 bases, with 11 bases between them. Germline V gene lookup returns CDR1 KGHSH and CDR2 LQKENI. The CDR3 contains 13 residues. The CDR3, as DNA: TGTGCCAGCTCGCCCGGGAAGGACTATGGCTACACCTTC. Translating it yields CASSPGKDYGYTF.

The J gene is TRBJ1-3, the V gene TRBV25-1; tentatively, D is TRBD1 (5 bases). Germline V CDR1 and CDR2: MGHDK, SYGVNS. The CDR3 sequence is 14 residues long. Trimming shortened V by 3 bases and J by 2 bases, and 8 bases separated the two germline ends. The CDR3 region has the DNA TGTGCCAGCAGTGAGAAACAGGCTGGAAACACCATATATTTT. This codes for CASSEKQAGNTIYF.

The chain employs TRBV13 and TRBJ1-2; 7 nucleotides line up with TRBD1. This CDR3 spans 16 amino acids. Unmatched junction bases numbered 10, after V lost 5 bases and J lost 1 base. The germline V gene has CDR1 PRHDT and CDR2 FYEKMQ (reference sequence). CDR3 in amino acids: CASSPQGQRFNYGYTF. DNA for the CDR3: TGTGCCAGCAGCCCTCAGGGACAGCGATTTAACTATGGCTACACCTTC.

The genes are TRBV6-1 and TRBJ1-1; perhaps TRBD1 as D (5 bases). This CDR3 spans 14 amino acids. From germline, CDR1 is MNHNS and CDR2 SASEGT. V lost 9 bases and J lost 0, with 14 bases in between. This CDR3 is CASRLGGMNTEAFF. The CDR3 region has the DNA TGTGCCAGTAGGCTGGGGGGTATGAACACTGAAGCTTTCTTT.